These T cell receptor beta chains were read from a single sample in a study of shared clonotypes between healthy human individuals. The table came from immunoSEQ multiplex PCR; TCRdb's copy has only in-frame clones and leaves some out. This table holds over a million clones, 65% to 75% found once. Source material: memory CD4+ T cells sorted from blood. Source of these receptors: a man younger than 35 in good health. CDR3s include the opening cysteine and the closing phenylalanine or tryptophan. D genes are given only for firm matches. Rows give clone size only sometimes, using once, few, many, or a class for an expanded clone.

J gene: TRBJ1-2; clone size: few; D gene: .; V gene: TRBV28; CDR3 DNA: TGTGCCAGCAGTTTGAGGGCCTATGGCTACACCTTC; CDR3 protein: CASSLRAYGYTF
J gene: TRBJ1-2; clone size: .; D gene: TRBD1; V gene: TRBV20-1; CDR3 DNA: TGCAGTGCTCGGACAGGGAACGGCTACACCTTC; CDR3 protein: CSARTGNGYTF
J gene: TRBJ2-3; clone size: .; D gene: TRBD1; V gene: TRBV28; CDR3 DNA: TGTGCCAGCAGCTTCTCCGGGACAGGGATTTCAGATACGCAGTATTTT; CDR3 protein: CASSFSGTGISDTQYF
J gene: TRBJ2-1; clone size: .; D gene: .; V gene: TRBV7-2; CDR3 DNA: TGTGCCAGCAGCTTAGAGACGGAGTCGTACAATGAGCAGTTCTTC; CDR3 protein: CASSLETESYNEQFF
J gene: TRBJ1-5; clone size: .; D gene: .; V gene: TRBV6-1; CDR3 DNA: TGTGCCAGCAGTGAAGCATTTGTGCCCCAGCATTTT; CDR3 protein: CASSEAFVPQHF
J gene: TRBJ2-5; clone size: .; D gene: .; V gene: TRBV6-5; CDR3 DNA: TGTGCCAGCAGTTATCGGGGGCCTCCCCAAGAGACCCAGTACTTC; CDR3 protein: CASSYRGPPQETQYF
J gene: TRBJ1-1; clone size: .; D gene: .; V gene: TRBV6-6; CDR3 DNA: TGTGCCAGCAGTTTCCCCCCAGGGATGAACACTGAAGCTTTCTTT; CDR3 protein: CASSFPPGMNTEAFF
J gene: TRBJ1-1; clone size: once; D gene: TRBD1; V gene: TRBV6-5; CDR3 DNA: TGTGCCAGCAGTTCCCGGGACAGGGGAACGAACACTGAAGCTTTCTTT; CDR3 protein: CASSSRDRGTNTEAFF
J gene: TRBJ1-3; clone size: .; D gene: TRBD1; V gene: TRBV18; CDR3 DNA: TGTGCCAGCTCACTGGAACAGGGGGCTCGAAACACCATATATTTT; CDR3 protein: CASSLEQGARNTIYF
J gene: TRBJ1-4; clone size: few; D gene: .; V gene: TRBV14; CDR3 DNA: TGTGCCAGCAGCCAAACGGGGAGGGATGAAAAACTGTTTTTT; CDR3 protein: CASSQTGRDEKLFF
J gene: TRBJ2-7; clone size: .; D gene: TRBD1; V gene: TRBV14; CDR3 DNA: TGTGCCAGCAGTCGGACAGGGGGCGCCGGCGACGAGCAGTACTTC; CDR3 protein: CASSRTGGAGDEQYF
J gene: TRBJ1-3; clone size: .; D gene: TRBD1; V gene: TRBV18; CDR3 DNA: TGTGCCAGCTCACCCGGGACAGGCCGCTCTGGAAACACCATATATTTT; CDR3 protein: CASSPGTGRSGNTIYF
J gene: TRBJ2-5; clone size: few; D gene: .; V gene: TRBV9; CDR3 DNA: TGTGCCAGCAGCCCGGGGGACTTGGGCGGGCAAGAGACCCAGTACTTC; CDR3 protein: CASSPGDLGGQETQYF
J gene: TRBJ1-4; clone size: .; D gene: .; V gene: TRBV30; CDR3 DNA: TGTGCCTGGAGTGTCGGGGAAACAACTAATGAAAAACTGTTTTTT; CDR3 protein: CAWSVGETTNEKLFF
J gene: TRBJ1-5; clone size: .; D gene: .; V gene: TRBV5-1; CDR3 DNA: TGCGCCAGCAGCCCCGGGACCTCCAACGGGCAGCCCCAGCATTTT; CDR3 protein: CASSPGTSNGQPQHF
J gene: TRBJ1-5; clone size: .; D gene: .; V gene: TRBV28; CDR3 DNA: TGTGCCAGCAGTATCCCTACAGATGTAGGACCCCAGCATTTT; CDR3 protein: CASSIPTDVGPQHF
J gene: TRBJ2-1; clone size: .; D gene: TRBD2; V gene: TRBV15; CDR3 DNA: TGTGCCACCAGCAGAGATTTGGAGGGAGGGGTCCGATTTAATGAGCAGTTCTTC; CDR3 protein: CATSRDLEGGVRFNEQFF
J gene: TRBJ2-2; clone size: .; D gene: .; V gene: TRBV5-1; CDR3 DNA: TGCGCCAGCGGCCTGGGCAACACCGGGGAGCTGTTTTTT; CDR3 protein: CASGLGNTGELFF
J gene: TRBJ2-5; clone size: .; D gene: TRBD1; V gene: TRBV5-4; CDR3 DNA: TGTGCCAGCAGCCTAAGGACAGGGGGCCTGGAGACCCAGTACTTC; CDR3 protein: CASSLRTGGLETQYF
J gene: TRBJ1-1; clone size: few; D gene: .; V gene: TRBV10-3; CDR3 DNA: TGTGCCACGAACCAGGGGAGTACTGAAGCTTTCTTT; CDR3 protein: CATNQGSTEAFF
J gene: TRBJ1-2; clone size: .; D gene: .; V gene: TRBV6-5; CDR3 DNA: TGTGCCAGCACCCCGATTACAGGGAACTATGGCTACACCTTC; CDR3 protein: CASTPITGNYGYTF
J gene: TRBJ2-1; clone size: .; D gene: .; V gene: TRBV7-2; CDR3 DNA: TGTGCCAGCAGCTCCCGAAGGGCTAGGGACAATGAGCAGTTCTTC; CDR3 protein: CASSSRRARDNEQFF
J gene: TRBJ2-3; clone size: .; D gene: TRBD2; V gene: TRBV5-1; CDR3 DNA: TGCGCCAGCAGCGCGACTAGCGGGTACACAGATACGCAGTATTTT; CDR3 protein: CASSATSGYTDTQYF
J gene: TRBJ2-5; clone size: .; D gene: TRBD2; V gene: TRBV5-6; CDR3 DNA: TGTGCCAGCAGCCGGGGCGGGGGTCGGGGCCAAGAGACCCAGTACTTC; CDR3 protein: CASSRGGGRGQETQYF
J gene: TRBJ2-3; clone size: few; D gene: .; V gene: TRBV20-1; CDR3 DNA: TGCAGTGTTTGGGGTGGGGATACGCAGTATTTT; CDR3 protein: CSVWGGDTQYF
J gene: TRBJ1-3; clone size: .; D gene: TRBD1; V gene: TRBV6-6; CDR3 DNA: TGTGCCACCTCTTCAGGGGGCTCTGGAAACACCATATATTTT; CDR3 protein: CATSSGGSGNTIYF
J gene: TRBJ2-4; clone size: .; D gene: TRBD2; V gene: TRBV19; CDR3 DNA: TGTGCCAGTAGTTCCTTGACTAGCGGGAAAGGCAAAAACATTCAGTACTTC; CDR3 protein: CASSSLTSGKGKNIQYF
J gene: TRBJ2-7; clone size: .; D gene: .; V gene: TRBV18; CDR3 DNA: TGTGCCAGCTCACCGTCTTCGGGGAGGGAGCAGTACTTC; CDR3 protein: CASSPSSGREQYF
J gene: TRBJ1-2; clone size: .; D gene: TRBD1; V gene: TRBV10-3; CDR3 DNA: TGTGCCATCAACCCGGGACAGGGGGCTGATGGCTACACCTTC; CDR3 protein: CAINPGQGADGYTF
J gene: TRBJ2-6; clone size: .; D gene: TRBD1; V gene: TRBV5-6; CDR3 DNA: TGTGCCAGCAGCCCTAGGGACAGGGGGCTTGGGGCCAACGTCCTGACTTTC; CDR3 protein: CASSPRDRGLGANVLTF
J gene: TRBJ1-1; clone size: .; D gene: .; V gene: TRBV6-1; CDR3 DNA: TGTGCCAGCAGTGACCCGATCTATATCGGACGGAACAAGAACACTGAAGCTTTCTTT; CDR3 protein: CASSDPIYIGRNKNTEAFF
J gene: TRBJ2-5; clone size: .; D gene: .; V gene: TRBV27; CDR3 DNA: TGTGCCAGCAGTTTAACTCATGGGGAGACCCAGTACTTC; CDR3 protein: CASSLTHGETQYF
J gene: TRBJ2-3; clone size: .; D gene: TRBD2; V gene: TRBV5-1; CDR3 DNA: TGCGCCAGCAGCTTGGGTAGCGGGATCACAGATACGCAGTATTTT; CDR3 protein: CASSLGSGITDTQYF
J gene: TRBJ2-6; clone size: .; D gene: .; V gene: TRBV19; CDR3 DNA: TGTGCCAGTAGTTGGGGCGACTCTGGGGCCAACGTCCTGACTTTC; CDR3 protein: CASSWGDSGANVLTF
J gene: TRBJ1-1; clone size: .; D gene: .; V gene: TRBV18; CDR3 DNA: TGTGCCAGCTCACCAGGATGGAACACTGAAGCTTTCTTT; CDR3 protein: CASSPGWNTEAFF